This T cell receptor (beta chain) was obtained from a study of blood T cells in healthy people across ages. The CDR3 has 16 amino acids. Germline V CDR1 and CDR2: SGHDN, FVKESK. Trimming took 1 base from V and 5 from J; bases not matched to a gene: 10. Next came a second PCR, run for about 7 to 12 cycles, which used a sample-barcoded 5' primer along with a J-beta primer mix. CDR3-containing paired-end reads numbered at least 2.5 million in each sample. A single record per CDR3 protein comes from TCRdb applying MiXCR to the 5' RACE reads. This sample has 800,000 to 950,000 distinct CDR3 sequences; 29% occur once, and the top ten carry 9.5% to 13%. The sample was also reused in another study, on T cells of mothers and their children. That publication notes: cDNA synthesis used all extracted RNA, about 1.5 ug per 15 ul.

The TCR was taken from a woman aged 40 to 50 in good health. Sequencing was performed on blood. The rearrangement uses TRBV14 and TRBJ2-5; the match to TRBD1 covers 7 bases. The CDR3 loop reads CASSQGIGGYEETQYF. The DNA of the CDR3 is TGTGCCAGCAGCCAAGGGATAGGGGGCTACGAGGAGACCCAGTACTTC.